There are a few counts of the clone carrying this T cell receptor (beta chain). What it recognizes is unknown. The assay was immunoSEQ multiplex PCR, and TCRdb's table has in-frame clones only and misses some. Of about 52,000 clones in the sample, about three quarters were seen once. The data were taken from a study of a mutant IDH1 vaccine in newly diagnosed glioma. The time point denotes: week 47, end of study. Vaccination used 300 ug of mutant IDH1 20-mer peptide per dose, with topical imiquimod. During weeks 1, 3, 5, 7, 11, 15, 19 and 23, patients received eight vaccinations. Each donor presented with a new WHO grade 3 or 4 astrocytoma that tested IDH1-mutant and showed ATRX loss. General study results and limits: Pseudoprogression seemingly bore no relation to changes in top peripheral T cell clonotypes. Evidence of vaccine-induced immune responses was documented in less than 95% of patients.

CDR1 and CDR2 from the germline V gene are SEHNR and FQNEAQ (reference sequence). Trimming shortened V by 6 bases and J by 0 bases, and 2 bases separated the two germline ends. This CDR3 spans 11 amino acids. The sample consisted of PBMCs, taken from a glioma patient whose treatment included an IDH1 peptide vaccine. This clonotype was obtained from a woman aged 40 to 50 with glioma. Some clones in this sample may be carry-over from other donors' samples. J is TRBJ1-1 and V is TRBV7-9; the D is unclear. The CDR3 DNA reads TGTGCCAGCAGTATGAACACTGAAGCTTTCTTT. Its protein is CASSMNTEAFF.